This TCR beta chain was documented in a study of CD8 T cells in ankylosing spondylitis. TCRdb processed the 5' RACE reads anew with MiXCR; each CDR3 protein has one entry. The table lists 250,000 to 350,000 distinct CDR3 sequences, 20% of them singletons. In its sample, this clonotype was seen a few times. CDR3 size: 14 residues. The V gene's germline CDR1 is SNHLY and CDR2 FYNNEI. V lost 4 bases and J lost 3, with 11 bases in between. The sequencing sample was made of blood, either unsorted or a sorted T cell fraction (not recorded which). This chain joins TRBV2 and TRBJ2-3; D gene unclear. This receptor was obtained from a male donor with ankylosing spondylitis or in good health (not recorded which). CDR3: CASSALVVTDTQYF. In DNA, the CDR3 is TGTGCCAGCAGTGCGCTAGTAGTGACAGATACGCAGTATTTT.